This T cell receptor beta chain was recorded in a study of blood T cell repertoires in COVID-19. Produced via immunoSEQ multiplex PCR; TCRdb's table is partial and in-frame only. Of 120,000 or so clones in the sample, about 84% were seen once. CDR3 length equals 14 residues. V lost 6 bases, J lost 5 bases, and 5 bases stayed unmatched. The V gene's germline CDR1 is MNHEY and CDR2 SMNVEV (reference sequence). The source material was peripheral blood. This sequence was found in a man between 60 and 70 years old with acute or convalescent COVID-19. V gene TRBV27 combines with J gene TRBJ2-7; 12 bases align to TRBD2. For the CDR3, the DNA is TGTGCCAGCAGGCTAGCGGGAGGGCCCAACGAGCAGTACTTC. This translates into CASRLAGGPNEQYF.